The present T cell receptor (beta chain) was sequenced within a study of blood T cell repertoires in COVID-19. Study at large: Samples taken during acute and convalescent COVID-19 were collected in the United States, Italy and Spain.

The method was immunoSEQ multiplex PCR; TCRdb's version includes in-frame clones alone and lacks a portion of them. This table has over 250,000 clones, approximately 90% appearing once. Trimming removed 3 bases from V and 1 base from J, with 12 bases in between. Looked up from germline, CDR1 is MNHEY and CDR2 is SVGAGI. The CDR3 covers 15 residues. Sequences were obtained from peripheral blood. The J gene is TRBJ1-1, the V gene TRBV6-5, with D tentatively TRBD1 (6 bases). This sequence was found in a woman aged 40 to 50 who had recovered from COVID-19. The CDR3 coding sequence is TGTGCCAGCAGTTATTTGGGGGGGCCGAACACTGAAGCTTTCTTT. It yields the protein CASSYLGGPNTEAFF.